This T cell receptor (beta chain) is from a study of T cells after yellow fever vaccination. Germline V gene sequence: CDR1 MGHDK, CDR2 SYGVNS. With 3 bases removed from V and 2 bases from J, the gap between germline ends came to 8 bases. The CDR3 spans 14 residues. A 5'RACE template-switching step, the method used to make TCR cDNA, added a universal primer site and UMIs. TCRdb re-derived calls from the 5' RACE reads in MiXCR, one entry per CDR3 protein. The table includes hundreds of thousands of distinct CDR3 sequences, 10% to 15% detected once. The sequencing here drew on PBMCs, taken on the day of the yellow fever booster vaccination. The chain recombines TRBV25-1 with TRBJ2-4; weak D call: TRBD1 (6 bases). The receptor was isolated from a man between 25 and 39 years old who received the YFV17D yellow fever vaccine. The CDR3 bases are TGTGCCAGCAGTGAGACAGGCTCCAAAAACATTCAGTACTTC. It encodes CASSETGSKNIQYF.